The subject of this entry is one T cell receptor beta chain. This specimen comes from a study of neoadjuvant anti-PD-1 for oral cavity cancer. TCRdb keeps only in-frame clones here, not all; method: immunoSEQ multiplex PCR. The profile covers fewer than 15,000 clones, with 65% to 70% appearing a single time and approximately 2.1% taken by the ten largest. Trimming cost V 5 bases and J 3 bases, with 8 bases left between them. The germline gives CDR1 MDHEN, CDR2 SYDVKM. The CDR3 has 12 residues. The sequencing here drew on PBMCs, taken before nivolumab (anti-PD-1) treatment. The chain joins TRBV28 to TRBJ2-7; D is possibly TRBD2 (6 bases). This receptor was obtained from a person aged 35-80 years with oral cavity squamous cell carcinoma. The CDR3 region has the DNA TGTGCCAGCAGTGCGGACTACTACGAGCAGTACTTC. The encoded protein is CASSADYYEQYF.